This T cell receptor (beta chain) is drawn from a study of cytomegalovirus exposure and HLA in healthy donors. General observations from the study: The TCR clusters that emerged in the first cohort tended, a later analysis found, to co-occur in the 120 or so validation repertoires.

CDR3 length equals 13 residues. Germline assignment: CDR1 MDHEN and CDR2 SYDVKM. The ends were cut back, 3 bases at V and 4 bases at J, with 9 bases in the middle. Turning to this clone: Its antigen is unidentified.

Some clones are missing from TCRdb's copy, which holds only in-frame ones; the method was immunoSEQ multiplex PCR. The repertoire holds roughly 300,000 clones, approximately 90% seen once, with around 0.84% in the top ten. Material for sequencing was PBMCs. The chain carries TRBV28 and TRBJ2-5, with D hard to call. The clonotype comes from a woman between 18 and 29 years old in good health and CMV-seronegative. CDR3 residues: CASSFLSGETQYF. The CDR3 coding sequence is TGTGCCAGCAGTTTTCTGTCGGGAGAGACCCAGTACTTC.